This T cell receptor (beta chain) was retrieved from a study of blood T cell repertoires in COVID-19. Overall study: The United States, Italy and Spain supplied acute and convalescent COVID-19 samples. The analysed material was cDNA or gDNA that came from T cells, B-cell-depleted T cells, or PBMCs.

Study processing details: Amplifying reference gene primers gave estimates of nucleated cell counts. Repertoires were generated with immunoSEQ multiplex PCR, while TCRdb's copy carries only in-frame clones and drops some. V and J calls and clone size are as listed in that table; D and trimming were resolved from the DNA. The data show roughly 120,000 clones, roughly four fifths seen once. This clone has only one observation. Germline V gene data show CDR1 as MNHEY and CDR2 as SVGEGT. The CDR3 sequence is 12 residues long. Trimming left V 3 bases short and J 6 bases short, with 6 bases between. This chain links TRBV6-2 or TRBV6-3 with TRBJ1-5; D remains unclear. This clonotype was obtained from a woman aged 55-69 years with acute or convalescent COVID-19. Sequencing was done on a sample of peripheral blood. CDR3 bases: TGTGCCAGCAGTTATGGAGGTCAGCCCCAGCATTTT. Protein sequence: CASSYGGQPQHF.